The T cell receptor beta chain under discussion was sequenced for a study of beta chain features in type 1 diabetes. Whole-study results and caveats: TCRB rearrangement may or may not be influenced by HLA type; here this remained unresolved.

Investigators reverse transcribed all isolated RNA, so they sequenced expressed TCRB transcripts. Using immunoSEQ multiplex PCR, the repertoire was profiled, and TCRdb retains in-frame clones only, with some absent. The sample holds about 40,000 clones, 45% to 50% seen once. Blood was drawn once from each donor into heparinised tubes. The draws averaged about 110 mL. Comment on this clone: What it binds is not known.

Source material: central memory CD4+ T cells from blood. This sequence originates from a woman between 18 and 29 years old in good health.

The CDR3 sequence is CASSKGPGGYTEAFF. CDR3 DNA: TGTGCCAGTAGTAAAGGGCCAGGGGGCTACACTGAAGCTTTCTTT. V and J are TRBV19 and TRBJ1-1; TRBD1 agrees at 8 bases. CDR3 length equals 15 residues. The ends lost 4 bases at V and 3 bases at J; junction bases unmatched: 7. Germline V gene sequence: CDR1 LNHDA, CDR2 SQIVND (reference sequence). Looking up the rest from reference TRBV19 and TRBJ1-1 gives the full variable domain: DGGITQSPKYLFRKEGQNVTLSCEQNLNHDAMYWYRQDPGQGLRLIYYSQIVNDFQKGDIAEGYSVSREKKESFPLTVTSAQKNPTAFYLCASSKGPGGYTEAFFGQGTRLTVV.